This T cell receptor beta chain was sequenced during a study of T-cell memory formation after mild COVID-19. Study conclusions and caveats: Clones from the second wave (peaking day 37) had unconfirmed SARS-CoV-2 specificity.

One entry per CDR3 protein, called by TCRdb with MiXCR from the 5' RACE reads. Of approximately 51,000 distinct CDR3 sequences listed, roughly 9% are singletons. Trimming stripped 9 bases from V and 5 bases from J, with 7 bases between. Germline lookup yields CDR1 LNHNV and CDR2 YYDKDF (reference sequence). This CDR3 is 11 amino acids long. This clonotype was seen more than once but under ten times. What it binds is not known. The source of this sequence is an adult woman who had mild COVID-19 (a few samples of this study predate the infection). Cell type and time point are not known. V usage is TRBV15 and J usage is TRBJ2-2; no definite D call. Source material: PBMCs or a T cell subset sorted from them (not recorded which). The CDR3 here is CATGGTGELFF. DNA for the CDR3: TGTGCCACAGGTGGGACCGGGGAGCTGTTTTTT. Looking up the rest from reference TRBV15 and TRBJ2-2 gives the full variable domain: DAMVIQNPRYQVTQFGKPVTLSCSQTLNHNVMYWYQQKSSQAPKLLFHYYDKDFNNEADTPDNFQSRRPNTSFCFLDIRSPGLGDTAMYLCATGGTGELFFGEGSRLTVL.